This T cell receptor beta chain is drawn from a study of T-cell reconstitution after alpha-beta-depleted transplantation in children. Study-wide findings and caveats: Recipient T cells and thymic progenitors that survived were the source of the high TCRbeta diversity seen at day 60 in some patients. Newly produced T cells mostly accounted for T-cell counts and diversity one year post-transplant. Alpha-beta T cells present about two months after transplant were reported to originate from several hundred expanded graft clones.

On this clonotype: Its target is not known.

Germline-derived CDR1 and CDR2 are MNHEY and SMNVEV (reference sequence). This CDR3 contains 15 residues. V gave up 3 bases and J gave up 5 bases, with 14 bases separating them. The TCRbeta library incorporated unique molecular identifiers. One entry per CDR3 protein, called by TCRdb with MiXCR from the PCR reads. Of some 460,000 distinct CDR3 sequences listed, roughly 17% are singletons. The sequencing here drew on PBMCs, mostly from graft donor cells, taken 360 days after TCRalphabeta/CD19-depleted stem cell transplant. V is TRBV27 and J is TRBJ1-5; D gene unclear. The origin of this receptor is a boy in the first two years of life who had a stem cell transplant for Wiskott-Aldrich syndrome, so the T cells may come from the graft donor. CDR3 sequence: CASSFRGIGDQPQHF. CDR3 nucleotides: TGTGCCAGCAGTTTCCGAGGGATTGGGGATCAGCCCCAGCATTTT.